The 5 T cell receptor beta chains in this list originate from one sample, sequenced in a study of post-analysis software for immune sequencing data. Broader study findings: The five TRBV segments detected at higher frequency in patients than in controls included TRBV5-6, TRBV5-1 and TRBV20-1.

cDNA libraries of TCR beta carried unique molecular identifiers. Each CDR3 protein is one row after TCRdb ran MiXCR on the PCR reads. The sample contains about 260,000 distinct CDR3 sequences, just over 35% of which appear only once. Antigen specificity for these receptors is unknown. Sequencing was performed on blood. These receptors were obtained from a girl between 10 and 17 years old with multiple sclerosis.

In its sample, this clonotype was seen many times. The chain has TRBV7-9 and TRBJ2-6; TRBD2 might be the D (5 bases). The V gene lost 11 bases and the J gene lost 0 bases, with 8 bases spanning the gap. Germline CDR1 is SEHNR and CDR2 is FQNEAQ (reference sequence). CDR3 size: 13 residues. CDR3 loop: CALRGSGANVLTF. The CDR3 bases are TGTGCCCTTCGGGGCTCTGGGGCCAACGTCCTGACTTTC.

This chain links TRBV4-2 with TRBJ2-3; 8 positions match TRBD2. CDR3 length: 17 residues. The germline V gene encodes CDR1 LGHNA and CDR2 YNFKEQ. The J segment lost 4 bases and the V segment lost 3 bases, leaving 12 bases of the junction unmatched. CDR3 in amino acids: CASSQPPGLGIPDTQYF. CDR3 in DNA: TGTGCCAGCAGCCAGCCACCGGGACTAGGAATCCCAGATACGCAGTATTTT.

The J gene is TRBJ2-1, the V gene TRBV12-3 or TRBV12-4, with TRBD1 as a possible D gene (6 bases). The V end was cut by 2 bases, the J end by 6 bases, with 11 bases between. This CDR3 is built from 14 residues. CDR3 DNA: TGTGCCAGCAGTTTAACAGGGATCCTCAATGAGCAGTTCTTC. Translating it yields CASSLTGILNEQFF.

This clonotype was picked up a small number of times. V is TRBV29-1 and J is TRBJ2-3; tentatively, D is TRBD1 (6 bases). CDR3 length: 14 amino acids. Trimming shortened V by 4 bases and J by 3 bases, and 14 bases separated the two germline ends. Germline CDR1 and CDR2: SQVTM and ANQGSEA. CDR3 protein: CSVAPRGRTDTQYF. DNA for the CDR3: TGCAGCGTTGCCCCCAGGGGACGGACAGATACGCAGTATTTT.

V is TRBV20-1 and J is TRBJ1-1, with D possibly TRBD1 on 5 matching bases. V was pared by 6 bases and J by 1 base, with 15 bases between. CDR3 length: 14 amino acids. Germline CDR1 reads DFQATT; CDR2 reads SNEGSKA (reference sequence). The CDR3 protein is CSAHTGTSNTEAFF. The CDR3 region has the DNA TGCAGTGCCCATACCGGGACCTCGAACACTGAAGCTTTCTTT.